The entry below describes one T cell receptor beta chain. Its antigen remains unidentified. A multiplex PCR was run with 60 Vbeta primers and 13 Jbeta primers. The method was immunoSEQ multiplex PCR; TCRdb's version includes in-frame clones alone and lacks a portion of them. This sample has roughly 99,000 clones; 65% to 80% occur once, and the top ten carry approximately 16%. The germline gives CDR1 SGHTA, CDR2 FQGTGA. CDR3 size: 15 residues. V was trimmed by 1 base and J by 4 bases, leaving 11 bases between them. The data were taken from a study of cytomegalovirus exposure and HLA in healthy donors. Regarding the study as a whole: In a later analysis, TCR beta V- and J-gene trimming was associated with a missense DCLRE1C variant. The Asian-associated ancestry cluster reportedly had fewer N-insertions than the 666-donor mean in a later analysis.

The TCR comes from a man between 60 and 75 years old in good health and CMV-seropositive. The gene calls are TRBV7-3 and TRBJ2-1, with D hard to call. The sequencing sample was made of PBMCs. The CDR3 loop reads CASSLIQSPYNEQFF. Here the CDR3 DNA reads TGTGCCAGCAGCTTAATCCAGTCCCCTTACAATGAGCAGTTCTTC.